This T cell receptor beta chain was recovered during a study of breast tumors, draining lymph nodes, adjacent tissues. A few counts support this clonotype. Samples came from axillary lymph nodes draining the breast cancer. MiXCR, run by TCRdb on the multiplex PCR reads, gives a single entry per CDR3 protein. The sample holds 150,000 to 200,000 distinct CDR3 sequences, around a third seen once. CDR1 and CDR2 from the germline V gene are MRHNA and SNTAGT. The CDR3 is 17 amino acids. The ends were cut back, 5 bases at V and 6 bases at J, with 25 bases in the middle. The sample consisted of axillary lymph node tissue. The gene calls are TRBV6-4 and TRBJ1-2, with D hard to call. The origin of this receptor is a female donor with breast cancer. Some clones in this sample may be carry-over from other donors' samples. For the CDR3, the DNA is TGTGCCAGCAGTCCACAACGTTCACCTCTAGGACCGCATGGCTACACCTTC. Translating it yields CASSPQRSPLGPHGYTF.